This T cell receptor beta chain was recovered during a study of blood T cell repertoires in COVID-19 (dated by TCRdb to 2020 to 2021). Looking at the study overall: Samples from collaborators originated in the United States, Italy and Spain and spanned both the acute and convalescent phases of COVID-19. The prospective study material was composed of cDNA or gDNA derived from T cells, B-cell-depleted T cells, or PBMCs. Deeply sampled blood TCRbeta repertoires from subjects exposed to, actively infected with, or recovered from COVID-19 were included in the dataset. The repertoires were released in a freely available public database meant as a resource for research on the immune response to SARS-CoV-2. The samples were drawn from two sources: the first 160 participants of the ongoing ImmuneRACE study, and approximately 1,300 subjects contributed by 6 global collaborators. Nearly every sample came with metadata listing a de-identified subject ID, COVID-19 status, age in years and sex. Where HLA class I and class II types were available, the types were taken from metadata supplied by the sample provider, not from assay-based typing.

Each collaborating institution followed its own protocols to collect whole blood in K2EDTA tubes. For TCRbeta analysis, collaborator samples were shipped as frozen whole blood, as isolated PBMCs, or as DNA extracted from either sample type. Between the V and J ends, shortened by 0 bases and 2 bases respectively, the junction contains 5 bases. From the cysteine through the phenylalanine, the CDR3 covers 13 amino acids. Just the 39-base CDR3 DNA is kept, in frame starting at base 1. The germline V gene sets CDR1 to SGDLS and CDR2 to YYNGEE. In this sample, this clone turned up once. No cognate antigen has been identified for it. No base-level quality is on record; no much larger clone is a single base apart. Overall study outcomes, separate from this receptor: How much clinical and demographic metadata was included differed by source and by participant, and the metadata was provided uncurated.

TCRbeta CDR3 regions were amplified from genomic DNA by means of the immunoSEQ Assay, a bias-controlled multiplex PCR. The paper's processing steps were these. The number of nucleated cells in each sample was estimated from the amplification of reference gene primers within the assay. To quantify the absolute abundance of each unique TCRbeta CDR3 rearrangement, sequence reads were collapsed and filtered. For each sample, productive Simpson clonality was calculated as the square root of Simpson's diversity index over productive rearrangements. Sourced from immuneACCESS, this table was stored by TCRdb with only in-frame sequences that have V and J called. A share of the clones is absent; for the studies checked, an unresolved V gene accounts for under half, and the remainder has no known explanation. V and J calls plus clone size are reproduced from that table; the DNA served to infer D and trimming. This sample holds roughly 150,000 clones; around 82% were observed only once. The ten largest clones take up around 9.9% of the sample.

The rearranged chain carries TRBV9 and TRBJ1-1, with the D gene not confidently named. This TCR came from a man aged 70-80 years with active or convalescent COVID-19. Specimen: peripheral blood. CDR3 protein: CASSVGANTEAFF. The nucleotides read TGTGCCAGCAGCGTAGGGGCCAACACTGAAGCTTTCTTT.